Sequencing of this TCR beta chain was carried out in a study of blood T cell repertoires in COVID-19. Sequenced by immunoSEQ multiplex PCR; TCRdb stores in-frame clones only, minus some. The table records some 140,000 clones, 79% of them present only once. The CDR3 length is 15 residues. CDR1 SGHRS and CDR2 YFSETQ come from the germline V gene. Trimming took 7 bases from V and 0 from J, leaving 13 bases between them. This chain uses TRBV5-1 with TRBJ2-2; tentative D call: TRBD2 (6 bases). The sequenced sample consisted of peripheral blood. This TCR was sampled from a man in his fifties or sixties with acute or convalescent COVID-19. For the CDR3, the DNA is TGCGCCAGCCGGGAGACCATCGCGAACACCGGGGAGCTGTTTTTT. It encodes CASRETIANTGELFF.